A single sample is the source of the 20 T cell receptor beta chains below, sequenced in a study of long-term antiretroviral therapy in people with HIV. Survey-level immunoSEQ v3.0 assays were run. Sequencing was performed with immunoSEQ multiplex PCR; in TCRdb, only in-frame clones are kept and a portion is missing. Of over 8,500 clones listed, around 84% are singletons. The material sequenced was unsorted PBMCs, taken 7.2 years after starting antiretroviral therapy. These receptor sequences come from a man aged 45-60 years with HIV.

The genes are TRBV6-5 and TRBJ1-1; D is possibly TRBD1 (6 bases). The CDR3 is 11 amino acids. V lost 6 bases, J lost 7 bases, and 9 bases lay in between. The germline CDR1 and CDR2 sequences are MNHEY and SVGAGI. Here the CDR3 DNA reads TGTGCCAGCAGGACAGGAGTTGAAGCTTTCTTT. Its protein is CASRTGVEAFF.

The rearrangement uses TRBV10-3 and TRBJ2-3, with TRBD1 matching over 9 bases. From germline, CDR1 is ENHRY and CDR2 SYGVKD. CDR3 length equals 15 residues. V trimming: 5 bases; J trimming: 2 bases; junction bases outside the gene matches: 5. The CDR3 nucleotides are TGTGCCATCAGTCCGGGACAGGGATCCACAGATACGCAGTATTTT. Residues: CAISPGQGSTDTQYF.

V is TRBV5-6 and J is TRBJ2-3; the D gene is possibly TRBD1 (5 bases). V lost 0 bases, J lost 6 bases, and 17 bases lay in between. This CDR3 contains 16 residues. Germline V gene data show CDR1 as SGHDT and CDR2 as YYEEEE. The chain's CDR3 is CASSLGVGASLDTQYF. The CDR3 bases are TGTGCCAGCAGCTTGGGAGTAGGGGCGAGCCTTGATACGCAGTATTTT.

The V gene is TRBV6-1, the J gene TRBJ1-2; D unclear. V gave up 4 bases and J gave up 1 base, with 13 bases separating them. In germline, CDR1 is MNHNS, CDR2 SASEGT. CDR3 length: 15 amino acids. CDR3 residues: CASSAGRQFNYGYTF. CDR3 nucleotides: TGTGCCAGCAGTGCAGGCCGCCAGTTTAACTATGGCTACACCTTC.

The chain recombines TRBV11-2 with TRBJ1-1; D may be TRBD1 (5 bases). Trimming stripped 4 bases from V and 4 bases from J, with 16 bases between. The CDR3 has 15 amino acids. Germline loops: CDR1 SGHAT, CDR2 FQNNGV. CDR3 loop: CASSSLKGRGTEAFF. The DNA of the CDR3 is TGTGCCAGCAGCTCCCTTAAGGGGAGGGGCACTGAAGCTTTCTTT.

The chain combines TRBV19 with TRBJ1-2; TRBD1 agrees at 10 bases. Looked up from germline, CDR1 is LNHDA and CDR2 is SQIVND (reference sequence). V shed 4 bases, J shed 7 bases, and the junction held 6 bases outside the gene matches. The CDR3 spans 14 residues. CDR3 protein: CASSKRDRGSGYTF. The CDR3 DNA reads TGTGCCAGTAGTAAAAGGGACAGGGGTTCTGGCTACACCTTC.

The chain employs TRBV27 and TRBJ2-7, with TRBD1 identical over 7 bases. This CDR3 has 14 residues. The trim removed 9 bases at V and 3 bases at J, leaving 11 bases unmatched. The germline V gene has CDR1 MNHEY and CDR2 SMNVEV (reference sequence). The CDR3 is CASGSTGVLYEQYF. CDR3 DNA: TGTGCCAGTGGGTCCACAGGGGTACTCTACGAGCAGTACTTC.

The chain joins TRBV7-6 to TRBJ2-7; D gene ambiguous. This CDR3 has 13 residues. Germline V gene data show CDR1 as SGHVS and CDR2 as FNYEAQ. Trimming left V 0 bases short and J 5 bases short, with 8 bases between. CDR3 sequence reads: CASSLAPQDEQYF. The CDR3 DNA reads TGTGCCAGCAGCTTAGCCCCCCAAGACGAGCAGTACTTC.

This clone has only one observation. This chain links TRBV29-1 with TRBJ1-2, with no clear D. Deletions cut 3 bases from V and 4 bases from J, with 21 bases between. This CDR3 has 16 residues. Per the germline V gene, CDR1 is SQVTM and CDR2 is ANQGSEA. CDR3 bases: TGCAGCGTTGACCACACCCTGGGATATCTCGGCTATGGCTACACCTTC. Translated, it gives CSVDHTLGYLGYGYTF. The whole variable domain, filled in from reference TRBV29-1 and TRBJ1-2, reads SAVISQKPSRDICQRGTSLTIQCQVDSQVTMMFWYRQQPGQSLTLIATANQGSEATYESGFVIDKFPISRPNLTFSTLTVSNMSPEDSSIYLCSVDHTLGYLGYGYTFGSGTRLTVV.

This chain uses TRBV27 with TRBJ2-2; D unclear. Per the germline V gene, CDR1 is MNHEY and CDR2 is SMNVEV (reference sequence). V dropped 5 bases and J dropped 5 bases, with 6 bases sitting between them. The CDR3 extends over 12 amino acids. The CDR3 nucleotides are TGTGCCAGCAGTCCCGGGACCGGGGAGCTGTTTTTT. Its protein product is CASSPGTGELFF.

The chain combines TRBV27 with TRBJ1-1, with TRBD1 as a possible D gene (5 bases). Germline V CDR1 and CDR2: MNHEY, SMNVEV (reference sequence). CDR3 length: 15 amino acids. The V gene lost 2 bases and the J gene lost 3 bases, with 13 bases spanning the gap. The CDR3 sequence is CASSLAAGGDTEAFF. The CDR3, as DNA: TGTGCCAGCAGTTTAGCGGCCGGGGGTGACACTGAAGCTTTCTTT.

The V call is TRBV6-1, the J call TRBJ1-1, with D tentatively TRBD1 (6 bases). The V end lost 6 bases, the J end lost 7 bases, and 18 bases lay between the germline ends. CDR3 length equals 14 residues. Germline-derived CDR1 and CDR2 are MNHNS and SASEGT. CDR3 DNA sequence: TGTGCCAGCAGCTTGTTAGGGGGAAGTGGTGAAGCTTTCTTT. It encodes CASSLLGGSGEAFF.

The V call is TRBV9, the J call TRBJ1-1; D is uncertain. Trimming cost V 4 bases and J 3 bases, with 13 bases left between them. Germline CDR1 reads SGDLS; CDR2 reads YYNGEE. CDR3 length: 14 residues. The CDR3 DNA follows: TGTGCCAGCAGCACTGGACTCGAGGACACTGAAGCTTTCTTT. Amino acids: CASSTGLEDTEAFF.

This clone was seen a few times. The rearrangement links TRBV30 to TRBJ2-7, with unresolved D. V was shortened by 1 base and J by 2 bases, with 3 bases between the two germline ends. Germline V gene sequence: CDR1 GTSNPN, CDR2 SVGIG (reference sequence). This CDR3 spans 11 amino acids. The CDR3 sequence is CAWSDPYEQYF. CDR3 in DNA: TGTGCCTGGAGTGACCCCTACGAGCAGTACTTC.

The chain employs TRBV7-8 and TRBJ1-4; no clear D gene. Germline values: CDR1 SGHVS, CDR2 FQNEAQ. The CDR3 length is 17 residues. V shed 1 base and J shed 6 bases, with 18 bases lying between them. CDR3 amino acids: CASSLEIQPDSDEKLFF. CDR3 DNA: TGTGCCAGCAGCTTAGAAATTCAGCCGGACTCAGATGAAAAACTGTTTTTT.

This rearrangement joins TRBV27 to TRBJ1-4; no definite D call. The germline CDR1 and CDR2 sequences are MNHEY and SMNVEV (reference sequence). This CDR3 contains 15 residues. The V end lost 6 bases, the J end lost 0 bases, and 11 bases lay between the germline ends. CDR3 DNA sequence: TGTGCCAGCAGGACTTTTTCTGCAACTAATGAAAAACTGTTTTTT. Its translation is CASRTFSATNEKLFF.

A single count supports this clone. This rearrangement joins TRBV6-1 to TRBJ1-2; D remains ambiguous. Trimming left V 6 bases short and J 8 bases short, with 28 bases between. CDR3 length: 17 residues. Looked up from germline, CDR1 is MNHNS and CDR2 is SASEGT. The CDR3 sequence: CASSEFAMDTVGGGYTF. Here the CDR3 DNA reads TGTGCCAGCAGCGAATTCGCTATGGATACAGTCGGCGGGGGCTACACCTTC.

The chain uses TRBV7-9 and TRBJ1-2; unclear D gene. Germline loops: CDR1 SEHNR, CDR2 FQNEAQ (reference sequence). The V gene lost 1 base and the J gene lost 13 bases, with 13 bases spanning the gap. The CDR3 is 12 amino acids. The DNA of the CDR3 is TGTGCCAGCAGCTTAGGGGCAGATTACCCCACCTTC. As protein: CASSLGADYPTF.

The CDR3 sequence: CASSYPTGNTGELFF. The DNA for the CDR3 is TGTGCCAGCAGTTACCCAACAGGGAACACCGGGGAGCTGTTTTTT. The chain carries TRBV6-6 and TRBJ2-2; tentatively, D is TRBD1 (5 bases). In germline, CDR1 is MNHNY, CDR2 SVGAGI (reference sequence). The V and J ends lost 2 bases and 1 base respectively, with 8 bases between them. The length of the CDR3 is 15 residues.

This chain joins TRBV7-9 and TRBJ1-4; 10 bases are shared with TRBD1. CDR1 and CDR2 from the germline V gene are SEHNR and FQNEAQ (reference sequence). CDR3 length equals 18 residues. J gave up 2 bases and V 0 bases, and 6 bases lay outside the gene matches. The DNA of the CDR3 is TGTGCCAGCAGCTTAGCGTCGGACAGGGGGTTGACTAATGAAAAACTGTTTTTT. It is translated as CASSLASDRGLTNEKLFF.